This T cell receptor beta chain was captured in a study of HIV-infected patients and healthy controls. Study context: Total CDR3 counts per chain did not differ significantly between patients and controls.

Alpha and beta constant-region primers primed reverse transcription of 400 to 650 ng RNA. Using multiplexing indices, alpha and beta chain libraries were generated apart by chain-specific third strand synthesis. MiXCR, run by TCRdb on the 5' RACE reads, gives a single entry per CDR3 protein. The data contain 5,000 to 7,500 distinct CDR3 sequences, roughly 8.7% of them seen just once; the ten biggest clones take up around 21%. Follow-up blood was drawn about 14 weeks, roughly three months, after antiretroviral therapy began. All unsorted peripheral T cells were captured because whole blood was used without fractionation. This clonotype is deemed medium-sized. What it binds is not known. General observations from the study: CMV-associated CDR3s mostly grew nonsignificantly during therapy, while HIV-associated CDR3s declined significantly. HIV+ repertoires were severely depleted of MAIT alpha-chain CDR3s, unlike healthy controls.

The CDR3 covers 15 residues. Germline CDR1 and CDR2: SEHNR and FQNEAQ (reference sequence). Trimming removed 5 bases at V and 4 bases at J, with 14 bases between. This chain joins TRBV7-9 and TRBJ2-2, with D possibly TRBD1 on 6 matching bases. Sequenced material: blood, taken during antiretroviral therapy. This receptor was obtained from an adult with HIV infection. The CDR3 nucleotides read TGTGCCAGCAGCCCCCTCAGGGGACGCACCGGGGAGCTGTTTTTT. It specifies CASSPLRGRTGELFF.